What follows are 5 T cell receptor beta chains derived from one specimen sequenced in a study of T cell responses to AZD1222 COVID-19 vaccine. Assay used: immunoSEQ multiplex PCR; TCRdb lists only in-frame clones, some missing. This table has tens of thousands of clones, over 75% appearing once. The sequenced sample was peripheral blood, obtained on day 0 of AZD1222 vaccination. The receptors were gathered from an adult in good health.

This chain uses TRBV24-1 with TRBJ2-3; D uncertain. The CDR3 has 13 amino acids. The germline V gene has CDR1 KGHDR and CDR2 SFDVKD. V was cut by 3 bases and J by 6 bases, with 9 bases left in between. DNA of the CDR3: TGTGCCACCAGTGATCGAAGATCGGATACGCAGTATTTT. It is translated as CATSDRRSDTQYF.

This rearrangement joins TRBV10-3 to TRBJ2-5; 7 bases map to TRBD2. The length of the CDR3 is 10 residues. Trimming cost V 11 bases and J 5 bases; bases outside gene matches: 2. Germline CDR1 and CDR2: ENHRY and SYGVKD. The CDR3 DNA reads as TGTGCCGCCGGGGGGGAGACCCAGTACTTC. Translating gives CAAGGETQYF.

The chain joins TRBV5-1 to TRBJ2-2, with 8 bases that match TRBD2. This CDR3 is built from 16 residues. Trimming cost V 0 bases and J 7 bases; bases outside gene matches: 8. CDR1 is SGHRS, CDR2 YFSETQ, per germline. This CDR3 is CASSLEREIGHGELFF. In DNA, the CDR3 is TGCGCCAGCAGCTTGGAGCGGGAGATCGGTCACGGGGAGCTGTTTTTT. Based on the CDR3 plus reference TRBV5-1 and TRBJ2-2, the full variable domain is KAGVTQTPRYLIKTRGQQVTLSCSPISGHRSVSWYQQTPGQGLQFLFEYFSETQRNKGNFPGRFSGRQFSNSRSEMNVSTLELGDSALYLCASSLEREIGHGELFFGEGSRLTVL.

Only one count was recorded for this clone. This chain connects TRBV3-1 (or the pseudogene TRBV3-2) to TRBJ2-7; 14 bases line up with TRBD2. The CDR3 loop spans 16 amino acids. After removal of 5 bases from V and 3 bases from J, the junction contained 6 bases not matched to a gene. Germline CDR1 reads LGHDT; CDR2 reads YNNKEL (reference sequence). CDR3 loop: CASSDGTSGGFYEQYF. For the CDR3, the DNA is TGTGCCAGCAGCGATGGGACTAGCGGGGGCTTCTACGAGCAGTACTTC.

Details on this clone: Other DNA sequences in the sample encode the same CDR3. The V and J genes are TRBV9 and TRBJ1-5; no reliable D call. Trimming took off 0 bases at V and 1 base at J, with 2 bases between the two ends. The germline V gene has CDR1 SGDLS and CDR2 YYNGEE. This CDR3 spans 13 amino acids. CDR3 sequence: CASSVGSNQPQHF. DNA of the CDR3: TGTGCCAGCAGCGTAGGGAGCAATCAGCCCCAGCATTTT.